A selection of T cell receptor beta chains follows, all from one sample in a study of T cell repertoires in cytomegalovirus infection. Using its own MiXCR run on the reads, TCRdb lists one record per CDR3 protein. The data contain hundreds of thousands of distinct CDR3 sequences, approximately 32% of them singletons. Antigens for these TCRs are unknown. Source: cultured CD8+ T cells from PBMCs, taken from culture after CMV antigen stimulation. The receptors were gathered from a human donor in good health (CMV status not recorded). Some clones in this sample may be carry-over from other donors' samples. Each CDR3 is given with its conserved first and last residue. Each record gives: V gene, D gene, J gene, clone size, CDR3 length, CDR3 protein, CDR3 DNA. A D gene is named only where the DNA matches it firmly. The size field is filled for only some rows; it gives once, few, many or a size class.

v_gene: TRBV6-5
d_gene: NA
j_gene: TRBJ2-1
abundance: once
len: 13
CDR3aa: CASSYSKVNEQFF
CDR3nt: TGTGCCAGCAGTTACTCGAAGGTCAATGAGCAGTTCTTC

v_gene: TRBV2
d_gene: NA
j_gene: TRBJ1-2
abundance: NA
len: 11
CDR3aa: CASSRGTSYTF
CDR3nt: TGTGCCAGCAGCAGGGGCACTTCCTACACCTTC

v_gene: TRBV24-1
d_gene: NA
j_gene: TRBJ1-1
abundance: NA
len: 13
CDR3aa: CATSEGENTEAFF
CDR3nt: TGTGCCACCAGTGAAGGTGAAAACACTGAAGCTTTCTTT

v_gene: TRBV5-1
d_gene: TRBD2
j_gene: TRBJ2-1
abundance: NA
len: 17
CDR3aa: CASSLSTSGGNYNEQFF
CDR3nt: TGCGCCAGCAGCTTGTCGACTAGCGGGGGAAACTACAATGAGCAGTTCTTC

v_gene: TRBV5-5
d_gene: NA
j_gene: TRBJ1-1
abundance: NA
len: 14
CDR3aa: CASSLESPNTEAFF
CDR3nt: TGTGCCAGCAGCTTGGAGTCCCCAAACACTGAAGCTTTCTTT

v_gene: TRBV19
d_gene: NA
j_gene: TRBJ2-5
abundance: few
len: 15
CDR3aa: CASSPPHSLTETQYF
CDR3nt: TGTGCCAGTAGTCCTCCCCACTCTCTGACCGAGACCCAGTACTTC

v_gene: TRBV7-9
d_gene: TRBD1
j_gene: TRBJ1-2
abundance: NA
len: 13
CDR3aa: CASSLDREGGYTF
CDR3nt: TGTGCCAGCAGCTTGGACAGGGAAGGTGGCTACACCTTC

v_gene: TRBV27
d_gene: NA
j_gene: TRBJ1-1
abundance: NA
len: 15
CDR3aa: CASSLSPGPNTEAFF
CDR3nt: TGTGCCAGCAGTTTATCGCCAGGGCCGAACACTGAAGCTTTCTTT

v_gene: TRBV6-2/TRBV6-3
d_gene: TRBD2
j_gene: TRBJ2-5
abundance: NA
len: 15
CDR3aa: CASSYSSSGSETQYF
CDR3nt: TGTGCCAGCAGTTACTCTTCTAGCGGGTCAGAGACCCAGTACTTC

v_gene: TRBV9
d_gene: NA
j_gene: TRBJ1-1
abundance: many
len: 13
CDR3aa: CASSVGKNTEAFF
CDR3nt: TGTGCCAGCAGTGTTGGGAAGAACACTGAAGCTTTCTTT

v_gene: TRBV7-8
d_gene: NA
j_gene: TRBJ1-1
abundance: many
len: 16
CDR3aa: CASSLGQGHMNTEAFF
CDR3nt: TGTGCCAGCAGCTTAGGTCAGGGTCACATGAACACTGAAGCTTTCTTT

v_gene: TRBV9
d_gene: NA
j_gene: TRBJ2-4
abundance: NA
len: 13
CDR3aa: CASSEPDSHIQYF
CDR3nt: TGTGCCAGCAGCGAACCTGATTCACACATTCAGTACTTC

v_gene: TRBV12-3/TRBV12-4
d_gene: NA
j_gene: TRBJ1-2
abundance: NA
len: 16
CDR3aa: CASSSRQRRSNYGYTF
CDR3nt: TGTGCCAGCAGTTCCCGGCAGCGCCGATCTAACTATGGCTACACCTTC

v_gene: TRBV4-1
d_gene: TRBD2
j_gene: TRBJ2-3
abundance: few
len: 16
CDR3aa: CASSQDRASGGTTQYF
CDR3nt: TGCGCCAGCAGCCAAGATCGTGCTAGCGGGGGGACTACGCAGTATTTT

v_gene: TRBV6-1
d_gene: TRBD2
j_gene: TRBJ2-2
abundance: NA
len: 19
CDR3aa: CASSPPGLAGGPITGELFF
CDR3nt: TGTGCCAGCAGTCCACCGGGACTAGCGGGGGGGCCGATCACCGGGGAGCTGTTTTTT

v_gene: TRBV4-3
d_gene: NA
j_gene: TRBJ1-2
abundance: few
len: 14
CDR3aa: CASSQAPGNYGYTF
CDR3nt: TGCGCCAGCAGCCAAGCACCGGGAAACTATGGCTACACCTTC

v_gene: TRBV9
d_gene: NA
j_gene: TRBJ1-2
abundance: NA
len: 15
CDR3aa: CASSGWHRMGYGYTF
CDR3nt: TGTGCCAGCAGCGGCTGGCACCGAATGGGCTATGGCTACACCTTC

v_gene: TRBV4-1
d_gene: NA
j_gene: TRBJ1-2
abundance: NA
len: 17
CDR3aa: CASSQEGWGRAEGGYTF
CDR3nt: TGCGCCAGCAGCCAAGAGGGGTGGGGAAGAGCTGAGGGCGGCTACACCTTC

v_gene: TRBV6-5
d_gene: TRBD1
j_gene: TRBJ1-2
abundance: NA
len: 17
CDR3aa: CASSYVGRGLFNYGYTF
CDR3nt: TGTGCCAGCAGTTACGTGGGCAGGGGGCTTTTTAACTATGGCTACACCTTC

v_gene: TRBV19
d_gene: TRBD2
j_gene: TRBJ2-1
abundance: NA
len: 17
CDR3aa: CASSTALAGVSYNEQFF
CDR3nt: TGTGCCAGTAGTACGGCACTAGCGGGGGTCTCCTACAATGAGCAGTTCTTC

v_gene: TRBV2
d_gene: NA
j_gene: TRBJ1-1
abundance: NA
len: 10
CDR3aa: CASIFTEAFF
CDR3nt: TGTGCCAGCATTTTCACTGAAGCTTTCTTT

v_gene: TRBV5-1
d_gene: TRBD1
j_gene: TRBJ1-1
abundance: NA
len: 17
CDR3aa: CASSWDSPEGGNTEAFF
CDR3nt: TGCGCCAGCAGTTGGGACAGTCCCGAGGGGGGAAACACTGAAGCTTTCTTT

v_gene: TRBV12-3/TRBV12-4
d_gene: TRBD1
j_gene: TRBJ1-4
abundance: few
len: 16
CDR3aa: CASSKTGQELQRGLFF
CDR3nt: TGTGCCAGCAGTAAAACGGGACAGGAGTTGCAGAGAGGATTGTTTTTT

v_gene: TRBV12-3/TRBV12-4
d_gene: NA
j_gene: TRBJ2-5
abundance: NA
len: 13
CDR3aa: CASRLRAQETQYF
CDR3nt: TGTGCCAGTCGGCTGAGAGCCCAAGAGACCCAGTACTTC

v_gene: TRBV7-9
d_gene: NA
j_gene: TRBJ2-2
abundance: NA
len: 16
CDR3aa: CASSLDGPGSTGELFF
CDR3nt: TGTGCCAGCAGCTTAGACGGTCCCGGATCCACCGGGGAGCTGTTTTTT

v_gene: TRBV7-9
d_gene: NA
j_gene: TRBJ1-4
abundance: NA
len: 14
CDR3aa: CASSLVIGGEKLFF
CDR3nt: TGTGCCAGCAGCTTAGTTATCGGCGGGGAAAAACTGTTTTTT

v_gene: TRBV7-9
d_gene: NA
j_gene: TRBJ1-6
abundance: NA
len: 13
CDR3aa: CASSLLGLSPLHF
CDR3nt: TGTGCCAGCAGCTTACTGGGGCTTTCACCCCTCCACTTT

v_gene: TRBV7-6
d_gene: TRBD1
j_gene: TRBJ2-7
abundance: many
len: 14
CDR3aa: CASSSGQGAYEQYF
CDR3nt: TGTGCCAGCAGCTCGGGACAGGGAGCCTACGAGCAGTACTTC

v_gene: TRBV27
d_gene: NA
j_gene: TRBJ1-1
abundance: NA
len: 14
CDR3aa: CASSKAAHNTEAFF
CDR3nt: TGTGCCAGCAGTAAGGCGGCACACAACACTGAAGCTTTCTTT

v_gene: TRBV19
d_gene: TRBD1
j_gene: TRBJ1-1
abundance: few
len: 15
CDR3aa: CASSPGQGVSTEAFF
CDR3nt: TGTGCCAGTAGTCCGGGACAGGGAGTATCCACTGAAGCTTTCTTT

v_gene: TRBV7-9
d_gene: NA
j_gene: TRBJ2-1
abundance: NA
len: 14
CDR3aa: CASSPRSTGYEQFF
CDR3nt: TGTGCCAGCAGCCCCAGGTCCACAGGATACGAGCAGTTCTTC

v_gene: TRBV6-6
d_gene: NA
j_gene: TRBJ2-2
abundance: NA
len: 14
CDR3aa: CASSYSDLTGELFF
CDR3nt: TGTGCCAGCAGTTACTCGGACCTTACCGGGGAGCTGTTTTTT

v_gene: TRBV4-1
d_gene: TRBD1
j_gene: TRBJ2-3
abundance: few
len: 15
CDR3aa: CASSQEGQGPDTQYF
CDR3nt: TGCGCCAGCAGCCAAGAAGGACAGGGCCCAGATACGCAGTATTTT

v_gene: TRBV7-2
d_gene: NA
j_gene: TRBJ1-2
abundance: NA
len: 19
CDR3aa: CASSPFGLLSSEDDYGYTF
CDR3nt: TGTGCCAGCAGCCCGTTTGGGCTTTTGAGTAGCGAGGACGACTATGGCTACACCTTC

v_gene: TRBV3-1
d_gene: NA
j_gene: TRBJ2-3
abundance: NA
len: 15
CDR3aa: CASSQEYQSMDTQYF
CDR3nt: TGTGCCAGCAGCCAAGAATACCAGAGTATGGATACGCAGTATTTT

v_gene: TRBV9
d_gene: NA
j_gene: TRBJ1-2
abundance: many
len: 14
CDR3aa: CASSVTPLGIGVTF
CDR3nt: TGTGCCAGCAGCGTAACGCCCCTCGGGATAGGGGTCACCTTC

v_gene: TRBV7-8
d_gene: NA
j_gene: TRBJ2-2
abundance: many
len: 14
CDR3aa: CASPSWGDTGELFF
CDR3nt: TGTGCCAGCCCCTCGTGGGGCGACACCGGGGAGCTGTTTTTT

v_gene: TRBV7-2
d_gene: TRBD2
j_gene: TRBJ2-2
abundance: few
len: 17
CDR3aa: CASTLKPGGRNTGELFF
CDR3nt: TGTGCCAGCACCCTCAAGCCGGGGGGGCGGAACACCGGGGAGCTGTTTTTT

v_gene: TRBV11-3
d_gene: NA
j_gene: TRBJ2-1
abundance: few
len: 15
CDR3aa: CASSQSYAPGNEQFF
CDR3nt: TGTGCCAGCAGCCAATCTTACGCCCCCGGCAATGAGCAGTTCTTC

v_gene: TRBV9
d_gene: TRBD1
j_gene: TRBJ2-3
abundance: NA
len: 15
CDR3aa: CASSVEQGSTDTQYF
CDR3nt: TGTGCCAGCAGCGTAGAACAGGGGAGCACAGATACGCAGTATTTT

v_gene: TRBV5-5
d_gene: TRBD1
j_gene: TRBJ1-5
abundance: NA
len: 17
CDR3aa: CASSLVGSRQGDQPQHF
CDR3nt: TGTGCCAGCAGCTTGGTGGGAAGTAGACAGGGAGATCAGCCCCAGCATTTT

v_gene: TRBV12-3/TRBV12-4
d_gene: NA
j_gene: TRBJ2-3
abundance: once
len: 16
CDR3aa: CASSVRLVGGRDTQYF
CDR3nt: TGTGCCAGCAGCGTCCGACTAGTGGGGGGGCGGGATACGCAGTATTTT

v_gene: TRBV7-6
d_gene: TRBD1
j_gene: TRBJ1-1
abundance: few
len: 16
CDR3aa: CASSLRQGPAGTEAFF
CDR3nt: TGTGCCAGCAGCCTGCGACAGGGCCCAGCGGGCACTGAAGCTTTCTTT

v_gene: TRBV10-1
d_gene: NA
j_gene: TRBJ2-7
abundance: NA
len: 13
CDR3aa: CASSESMGYEQYF
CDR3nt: TGCGCCAGCAGTGAGTCGATGGGGTACGAGCAGTACTTC

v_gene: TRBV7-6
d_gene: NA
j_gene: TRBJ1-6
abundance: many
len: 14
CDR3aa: CASSKQVLNSPLHF
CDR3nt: TGTGCCAGCAGCAAACAGGTTTTGAATTCACCCCTCCACTTT

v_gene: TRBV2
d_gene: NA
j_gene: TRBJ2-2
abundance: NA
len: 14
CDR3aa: CASSEATGSGELFF
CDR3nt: TGTGCCAGCAGTGAAGCAACGGGGTCCGGGGAGCTGTTTTTT

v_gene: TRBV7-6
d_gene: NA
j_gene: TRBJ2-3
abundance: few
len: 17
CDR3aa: CASSRRGGGLNTDTQYF
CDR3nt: TGTGCCAGCAGCCGACGGGGAGGGGGCTTAAACACAGATACGCAGTATTTT

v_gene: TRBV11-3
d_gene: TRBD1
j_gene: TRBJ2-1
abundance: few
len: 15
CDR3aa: CASSHGQGNYNEQFF
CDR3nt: TGTGCCAGCAGCCATGGACAGGGCAATTACAATGAGCAGTTCTTC

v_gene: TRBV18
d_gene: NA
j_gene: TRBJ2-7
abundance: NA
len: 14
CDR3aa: CASSPGTPFYEQYF
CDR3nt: TGTGCCAGCTCACCTGGGACACCCTTCTACGAGCAGTACTTC

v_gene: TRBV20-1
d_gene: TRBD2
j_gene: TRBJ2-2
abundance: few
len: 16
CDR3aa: CSARERGGAATGELFF
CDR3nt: TGCAGTGCTAGAGAACGGGGGGGCGCAGCCACCGGGGAGCTGTTTTTT

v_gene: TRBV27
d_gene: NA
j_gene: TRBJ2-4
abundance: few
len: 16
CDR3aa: CASSSGANWPSNIQYF
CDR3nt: TGTGCCAGCAGTTCCGGGGCGAACTGGCCCTCAAACATTCAGTACTTC

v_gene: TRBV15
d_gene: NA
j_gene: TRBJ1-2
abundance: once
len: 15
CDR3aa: CATSRAEGEDYGYTF
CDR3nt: TGTGCCACCAGCAGAGCGGAGGGGGAGGACTATGGCTACACCTTC

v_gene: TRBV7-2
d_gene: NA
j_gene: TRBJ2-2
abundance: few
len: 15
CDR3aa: CASSQGGARTGELFF
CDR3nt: TGTGCCAGCAGCCAAGGGGGGGCTAGGACCGGGGAGCTGTTTTTT

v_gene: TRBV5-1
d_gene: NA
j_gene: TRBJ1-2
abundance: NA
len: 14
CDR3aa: CASSLDLGNYGYTF
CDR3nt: TGCGCCAGCAGCTTGGATTTGGGAAACTATGGCTACACCTTC

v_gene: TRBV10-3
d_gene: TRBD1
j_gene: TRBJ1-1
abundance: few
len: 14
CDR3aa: CAISEGQGSAEAFF
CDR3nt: TGTGCCATCAGTGAGGGACAGGGGTCGGCTGAAGCTTTCTTT

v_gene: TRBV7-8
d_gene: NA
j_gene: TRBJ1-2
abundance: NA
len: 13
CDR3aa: CASTPAGVPGYTF
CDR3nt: NA

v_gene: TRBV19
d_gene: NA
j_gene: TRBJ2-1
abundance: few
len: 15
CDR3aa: CASSIVLEAYNEQFF
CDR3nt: TGTGCCAGTAGTATAGTTCTCGAAGCCTACAATGAGCAGTTCTTC

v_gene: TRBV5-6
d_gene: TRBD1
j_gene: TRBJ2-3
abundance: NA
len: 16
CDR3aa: CASSSPSGQGSDTQYF
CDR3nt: TGTGCCAGCAGCTCCCCATCGGGACAGGGATCAGATACGCAGTATTTT